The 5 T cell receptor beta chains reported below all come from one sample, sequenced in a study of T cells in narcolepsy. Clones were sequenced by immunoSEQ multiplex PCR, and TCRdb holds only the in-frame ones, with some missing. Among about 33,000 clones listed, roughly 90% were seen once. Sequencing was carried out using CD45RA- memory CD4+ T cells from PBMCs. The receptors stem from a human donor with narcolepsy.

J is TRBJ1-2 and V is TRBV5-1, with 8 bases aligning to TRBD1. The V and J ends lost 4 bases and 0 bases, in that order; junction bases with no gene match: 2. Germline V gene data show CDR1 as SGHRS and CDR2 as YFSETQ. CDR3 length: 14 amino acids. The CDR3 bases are TGCGCCAGCAGCGTGACAGGGGCTAACTATGGCTACACCTTC. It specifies CASSVTGANYGYTF.

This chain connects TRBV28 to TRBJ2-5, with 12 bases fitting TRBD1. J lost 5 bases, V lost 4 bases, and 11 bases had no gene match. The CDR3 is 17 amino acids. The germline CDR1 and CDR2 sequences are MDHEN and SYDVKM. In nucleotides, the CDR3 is TGTGCCAGCAGTTCCACCCCGGGACAGGGGGCTAGGGAGACCCAGTACTTC. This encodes CASSSTPGQGARETQYF.

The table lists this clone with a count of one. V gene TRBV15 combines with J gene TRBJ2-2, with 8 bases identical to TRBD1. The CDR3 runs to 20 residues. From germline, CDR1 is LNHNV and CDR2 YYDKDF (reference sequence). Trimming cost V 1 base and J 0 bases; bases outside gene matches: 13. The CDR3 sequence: CATSRVPRDRITPNTGELFF. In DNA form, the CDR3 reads TGTGCCACCAGCAGAGTCCCTCGGGACAGGATTACCCCGAACACCGGGGAGCTGTTTTTT.

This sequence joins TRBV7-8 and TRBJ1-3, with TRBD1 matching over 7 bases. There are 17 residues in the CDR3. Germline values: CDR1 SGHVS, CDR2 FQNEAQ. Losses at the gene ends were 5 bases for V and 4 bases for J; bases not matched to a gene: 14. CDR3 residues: CASSLNSQGTKGNTIYF. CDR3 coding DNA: TGTGCCAGCAGCCTGAATTCACAGGGGACTAAGGGAAACACCATATATTTT.

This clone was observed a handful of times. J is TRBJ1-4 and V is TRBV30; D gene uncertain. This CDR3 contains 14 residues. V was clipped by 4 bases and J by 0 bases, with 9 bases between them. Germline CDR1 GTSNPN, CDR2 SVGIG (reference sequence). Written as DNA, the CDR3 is TGTGCCTGGAAGCCCCCCGCAACTAATGAAAAACTGTTTTTT. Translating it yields CAWKPPATNEKLFF.